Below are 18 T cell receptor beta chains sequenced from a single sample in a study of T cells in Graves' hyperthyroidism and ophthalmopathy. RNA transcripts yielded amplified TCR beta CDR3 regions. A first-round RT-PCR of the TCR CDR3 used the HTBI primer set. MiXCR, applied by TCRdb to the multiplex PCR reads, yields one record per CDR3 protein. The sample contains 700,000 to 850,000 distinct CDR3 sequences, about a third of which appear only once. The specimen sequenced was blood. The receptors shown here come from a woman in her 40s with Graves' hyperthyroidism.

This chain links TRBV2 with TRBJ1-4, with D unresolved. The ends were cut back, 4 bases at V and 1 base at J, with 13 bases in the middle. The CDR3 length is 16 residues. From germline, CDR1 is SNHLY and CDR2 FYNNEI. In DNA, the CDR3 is TGTGCCAGCAGTGCTTACACAAGTGAAACTAATGAAAAACTGTTTTTT. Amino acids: CASSAYTSETNEKLFF.

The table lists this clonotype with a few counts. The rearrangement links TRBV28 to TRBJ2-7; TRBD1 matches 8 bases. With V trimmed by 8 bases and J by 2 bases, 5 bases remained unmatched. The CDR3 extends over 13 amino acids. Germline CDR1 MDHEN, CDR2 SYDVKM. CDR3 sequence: CASGYRGTYEQYF. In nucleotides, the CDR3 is TGTGCCAGCGGATACAGGGGGACCTACGAGCAGTACTTC.

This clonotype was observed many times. The CDR3 DNA sequence: TGTGCCAGTAGTATTCCCTCGCGACTCACTGAAGCTTTCTTT. This encodes CASSIPSRLTEAFF. The chain carries TRBV19 and TRBJ1-1; D is uncertain. The CDR3 loop spans 14 amino acids. V dropped 3 bases and J dropped 4 bases, with 12 bases sitting between them. CDR1 and CDR2 from the germline V gene are LNHDA and SQIVND (reference sequence).

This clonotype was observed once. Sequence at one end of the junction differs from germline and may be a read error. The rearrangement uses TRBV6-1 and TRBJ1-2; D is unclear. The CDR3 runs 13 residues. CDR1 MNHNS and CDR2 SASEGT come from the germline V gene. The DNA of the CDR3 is TGTGCCAGCTCCCAGACCGTTAACTATGACTACACCTTC. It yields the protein CASSQTVNYDYTF.

CDR3 DNA sequence: TGCAGTGCTAGGGGTACCAACTCTGGAAACACCATATATTTT. Its protein product is CSARGTNSGNTIYF. The rearrangement links TRBV20-1 to TRBJ1-3; D is ambiguous. Germline loops: CDR1 DFQATT, CDR2 SNEGSKA (reference sequence). V lost 3 bases and J 0 bases, leaving 9 bases between the germline ends. This CDR3 is built from 14 residues.

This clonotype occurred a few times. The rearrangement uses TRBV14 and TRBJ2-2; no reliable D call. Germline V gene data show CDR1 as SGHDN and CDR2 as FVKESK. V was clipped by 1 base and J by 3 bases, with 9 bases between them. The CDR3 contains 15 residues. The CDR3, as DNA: TGTGCCAGCAGCCAAGTCCGGGTACACACCGGGGAGCTGTTTTTT. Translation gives CASSQVRVHTGELFF. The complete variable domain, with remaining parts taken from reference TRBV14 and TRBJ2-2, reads EAGVTQFPSHSVIEKGQTVTLRCDPISGHDNLYWYRRVMGKEIKFLLHFVKESKQDESGMPNNRFLAERTGGTYSTLKVQPAELEDSGVYFCASSQVRVHTGELFFGEGSRLTVL.

The CDR3 loop reads CASSQDHYSGETQYF. CDR3 nucleotides: TGCGCCAGCAGCCAAGATCATTACTCTGGAGAGACCCAGTACTTC. The chain uses TRBV4-3 and TRBJ2-5; D ambiguous. Germline V gives CDR1 LGHNA, CDR2 YSLEER. V gave up 0 bases and J gave up 4 bases, with 12 bases separating them. CDR3 length: 15 residues.

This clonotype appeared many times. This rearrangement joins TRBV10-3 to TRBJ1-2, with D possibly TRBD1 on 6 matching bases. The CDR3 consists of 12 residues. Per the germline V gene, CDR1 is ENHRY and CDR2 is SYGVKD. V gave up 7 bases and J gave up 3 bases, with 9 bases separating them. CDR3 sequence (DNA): TGTGCCATCACGGACAGCTACTATGGCTACACCTTC. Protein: CAITDSYYGYTF.

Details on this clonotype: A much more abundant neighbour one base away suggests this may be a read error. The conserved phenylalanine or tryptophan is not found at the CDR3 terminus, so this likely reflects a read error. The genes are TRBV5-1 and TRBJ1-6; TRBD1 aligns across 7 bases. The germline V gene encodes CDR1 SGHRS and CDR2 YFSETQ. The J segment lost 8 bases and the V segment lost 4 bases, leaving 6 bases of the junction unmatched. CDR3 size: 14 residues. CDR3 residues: CASSQGQTYSPLHL. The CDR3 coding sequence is TGCGCCAGCAGCCAGGGACAGACCTATTCACCCCTCCACCTT.

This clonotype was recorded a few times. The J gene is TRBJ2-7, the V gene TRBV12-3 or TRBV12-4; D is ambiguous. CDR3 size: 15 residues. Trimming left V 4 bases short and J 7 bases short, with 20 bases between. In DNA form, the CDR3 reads TGTGCCAGCAGTTACCTGACACAGCATCCTCGGGAGCAGTACTTC. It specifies CASSYLTQHPREQYF.

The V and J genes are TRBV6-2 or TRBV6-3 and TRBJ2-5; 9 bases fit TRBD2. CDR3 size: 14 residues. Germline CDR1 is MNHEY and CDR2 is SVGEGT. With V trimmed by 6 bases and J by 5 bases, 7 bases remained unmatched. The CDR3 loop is CASRGGRAVETQYF. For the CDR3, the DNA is TGTGCCAGCAGGGGCGGGAGGGCCGTGGAGACCCAGTACTTC.

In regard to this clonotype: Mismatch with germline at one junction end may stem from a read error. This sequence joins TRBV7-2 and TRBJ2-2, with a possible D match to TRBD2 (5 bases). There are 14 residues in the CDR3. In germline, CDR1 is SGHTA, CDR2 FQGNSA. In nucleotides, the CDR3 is TGTGCCAGCAGCTTAAGGATGAAAGCCGGGGTGCTGTTTTTT. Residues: CASSLRMKAGVLFF.

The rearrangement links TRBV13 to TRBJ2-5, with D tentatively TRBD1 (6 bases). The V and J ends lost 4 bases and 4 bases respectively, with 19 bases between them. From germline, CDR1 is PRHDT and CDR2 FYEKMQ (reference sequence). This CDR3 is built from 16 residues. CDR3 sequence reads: CASSSYGTLKGETQYF. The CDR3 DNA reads TGTGCCAGCAGCTCATACGGGACACTAAAGGGAGAGACCCAGTACTTC.

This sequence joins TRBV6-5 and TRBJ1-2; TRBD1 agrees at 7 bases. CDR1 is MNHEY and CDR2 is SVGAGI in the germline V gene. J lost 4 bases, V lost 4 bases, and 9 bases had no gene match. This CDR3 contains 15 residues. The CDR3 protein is CASSLTGGTVYGYTF. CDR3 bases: TGTGCCAGCAGTTTAACGGGGGGGACAGTCTATGGCTACACCTTC.

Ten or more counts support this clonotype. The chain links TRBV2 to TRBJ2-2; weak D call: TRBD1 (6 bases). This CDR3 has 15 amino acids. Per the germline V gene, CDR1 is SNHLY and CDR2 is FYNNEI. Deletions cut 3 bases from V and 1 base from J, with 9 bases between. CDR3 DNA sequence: TGTGCCAGCAGTGACAGGGGTCGGAACACCGGGGAGCTGTTTTTT. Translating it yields CASSDRGRNTGELFF.

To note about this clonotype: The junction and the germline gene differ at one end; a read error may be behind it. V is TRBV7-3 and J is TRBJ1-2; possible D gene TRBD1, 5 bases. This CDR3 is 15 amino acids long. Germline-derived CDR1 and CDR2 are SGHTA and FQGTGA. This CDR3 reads CASSLASGNNYGHTF. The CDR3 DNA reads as TGTGCCAGCAGCTTAGCTTCAGGGAATAACTATGGCCACACCTTC.

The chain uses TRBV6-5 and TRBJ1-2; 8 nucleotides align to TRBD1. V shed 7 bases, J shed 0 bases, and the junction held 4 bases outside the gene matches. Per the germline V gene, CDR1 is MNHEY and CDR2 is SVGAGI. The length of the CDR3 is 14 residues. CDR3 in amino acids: CASTTGGANYGYTF. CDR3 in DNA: TGTGCCAGCACCACAGGGGGAGCTAACTATGGCTACACCTTC.

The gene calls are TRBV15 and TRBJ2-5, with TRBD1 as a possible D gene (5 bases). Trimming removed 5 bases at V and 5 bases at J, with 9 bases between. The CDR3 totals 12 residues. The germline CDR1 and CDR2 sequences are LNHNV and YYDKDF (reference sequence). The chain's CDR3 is CATSGALETQYF. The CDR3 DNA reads TGTGCCACCAGCGGGGCCCTTGAGACCCAGTACTTC.